A single sample gave rise to the 25 T cell receptor beta chains below, sequenced in a study of T cell repertoires in cytomegalovirus infection. TCRdb independently ran MiXCR on the reads; one entry per CDR3 protein. Altogether fewer than 200,000 distinct CDR3 sequences are present, approximately 14% being singletons, with the ten largest covering over 25%. The sample consisted of PBMCs. These receptors all stem from a human donor in good health (CMV status not recorded). Some clones in this sample may be carry-over from other donors' samples.

At least ten counts were recorded for this clonotype. The V call is TRBV7-6, the J call TRBJ2-2; D gene uncertain. From germline, CDR1 is SGHVS and CDR2 FNYEAQ. Trimming stripped 0 bases from V and 7 bases from J, with 12 bases between. The CDR3 is 15 residues long. The CDR3: CASSLAGSYGGELFF. As DNA, the CDR3 is TGTGCCAGCAGCTTAGCGGGTTCCTACGGCGGGGAGCTGTTTTTT.

At least ten counts were recorded for this clonotype. This sequence joins TRBV7-2 and TRBJ1-1; a possible D gene is TRBD1 (6 bases). From germline, CDR1 is SGHTA and CDR2 FQGNSA. This CDR3 has 14 residues. Trimming shortened V by 5 bases and J by 0 bases, and 10 bases separated the two germline ends. The CDR3, as DNA: TGTGCCAGCAGCCTAAGACAGGTGAACACTGAAGCTTTCTTT. Residues: CASSLRQVNTEAFF.

J is TRBJ2-7 and V is TRBV6-2 or TRBV6-3; TRBD1 aligns across 9 bases. With 5 bases clipped from V and 3 bases from J, the junction kept 14 bases outside the gene matches. The CDR3 is 17 amino acids. The germline V gene encodes CDR1 MNHEY and CDR2 SVGEGT. CDR3 sequence (DNA): TGTGCCAGCAGTGACCCTCCCGGGACAGGGTCCAACTACGAGCAGTACTTC. It translates to CASSDPPGTGSNYEQYF.

V is TRBV12-5 and J is TRBJ1-6; 7 nucleotides agree with TRBD1. The V gene end was trimmed by 8 bases and the J gene end by 11 bases; junction bases not matched to a gene: 6. From germline, CDR1 is LGHNT and CDR2 FRNRAP. CDR3 length: 12 residues. The CDR3 nucleotides read TGTGCTAGTCGACAGGGTATGACACCCCTCCACTTT. Its translation: CASRQGMTPLHF.

This clonotype was seen more than once but under ten times. The chain links TRBV30 to TRBJ2-1, with TRBD1 matching over 10 bases. The CDR3 covers 13 residues. V was pared by 8 bases and J by 7 bases, with 8 bases of the junction left unmatched. Germline CDR1 and CDR2: GTSNPN and SVGIG (reference sequence). CDR3 protein: CARRTGGGNEQFF. In DNA form, the CDR3 reads TGTGCCCGTCGGACAGGGGGGGGAAATGAGCAGTTCTTC. The whole variable domain, remainder taken from reference TRBV30 and TRBJ2-1, is SQTIHQWPATLVQPVGSPLSLECTVEGTSNPNLYWYRQAAGRGLQLLFYSVGIGQISSEVPQNLSASRPQDRQFILSSKKLLLSDSGFYLCARRTGGGNEQFFGPGTRLTVL.

The sample holds a few counts of this clonotype. The genes are TRBV19 and TRBJ1-1; D remains ambiguous. V gave up 5 bases and J gave up 1 base, with 8 bases separating them. CDR1 is LNHDA and CDR2 is SQIVND in the germline V gene (reference sequence). The CDR3 is 13 residues long. The CDR3 DNA reads as TGTGCCAGTAGTTTTCTGGAGAACACTGAAGCTTTCTTT. As protein: CASSFLENTEAFF.

V and J are TRBV7-9 and TRBJ1-4; no definite D call. CDR3 size: 15 residues. V shed 5 bases and J shed 6 bases, with 16 bases lying between them. Per germline, CDR1 SEHNR and CDR2 FQNEAQ (reference sequence). The CDR3 here is CASSPYSTLDEKLFF. In nucleotides, the CDR3 is TGTGCCAGCAGCCCCTACAGTACCTTAGATGAAAAACTGTTTTTT.

This clonotype was picked up many times. The chain links TRBV6-5 to TRBJ2-7; TRBD1 matches at 7 bases. V was clipped by 5 bases and J by 7 bases; unmatched bases: 8. Germline loops: CDR1 MNHEY, CDR2 SVGAGI. The CDR3 is 13 amino acids. The chain's CDR3 is CASSQTGELEQYF. The CDR3 nucleotides read TGTGCCAGCAGTCAAACAGGGGAGTTAGAGCAGTACTTC.

V and J are TRBV5-1 and TRBJ1-1; a possible D gene is TRBD1 (5 bases). CDR3 size: 15 residues. The ends were cut back, 0 bases at V and 1 base at J, with 10 bases in the middle. Germline-derived CDR1 and CDR2 are SGHRS and YFSETQ. The CDR3 here is CASSLAETANTEAFF. The CDR3 DNA reads TGCGCCAGCAGCTTGGCCGAGACAGCGAACACTGAAGCTTTCTTT.

The sample holds a few counts of this clonotype. The chain is built from TRBV29-1 and TRBJ1-2, with TRBD1 matching over 7 bases. V dropped 5 bases and J dropped 4; count of bases not matched to a gene: 19. This CDR3 has 17 amino acids. Germline V lookup: CDR1 SQVTM, CDR2 ANQGSEA. Here the CDR3 DNA reads TGCAGCGTTCTAACACGACAGGGAGGAGGGGGGGTCTATGGCTACACCTTC. It is translated as CSVLTRQGGGGVYGYTF. Based on the CDR3 plus reference TRBV29-1 and TRBJ1-2, the full variable domain is SAVISQKPSRDICQRGTSLTIQCQVDSQVTMMFWYRQQPGQSLTLIATANQGSEATYESGFVIDKFPISRPNLTFSTLTVSNMSPEDSSIYLCSVLTRQGGGGVYGYTFGSGTRLTVV.

This clonotype was detected ten times or more. This chain uses TRBV12-3 or TRBV12-4 with TRBJ2-1, with a tentative D call TRBD2 (6 bases). The germline V and J ends were trimmed by 6 bases and 7 bases, with 13 bases remaining between them. The CDR3 totals 13 residues. The CDR3 nucleotides read TGTGCCAGCAGCCCGGACTACCTGAATGAGCAGTTCTTC. The encoded protein is CASSPDYLNEQFF.

Of note for this clonotype: The conserved closing phenylalanine or tryptophan is absent in this CDR3, likely reflecting a read error. The rearrangement joins TRBV12-3 or TRBV12-4 to TRBJ1-5; 8 bases are a match to TRBD1. The V segment lost 7 bases and the J segment 6 bases; nucleotides outside the gene matches: 8. The CDR3 contains 14 residues. CDR3 sequence (DNA): TGTGCCAGCACCGGGACAGGAGAGGCTCAGCCCCAGCATCTT. This encodes CASTGTGEAQPQHL.

This clonotype was detected only a few times. The chain's CDR3 is CASSHYSGKTKNEQFF. The CDR3 bases are TGTGCCAGCAGCCACTATAGCGGGAAGACGAAGAATGAGCAGTTCTTC. This rearrangement joins TRBV3-1 to TRBJ2-1, with 8 bases lining up with TRBD2. Germline V CDR1 and CDR2: LGHDT, YNNKEL (reference sequence). V lost 3 bases and J lost 7; bases outside the gene matches: 11. This CDR3 has 16 residues.

This clonotype was counted between two and nine times. This chain connects TRBV20-1 to TRBJ2-2; perhaps TRBD2 as D (6 bases). The V end lost 5 bases, the J end lost 0 bases, and 10 bases lay between the germline ends. The CDR3 sequence is 14 residues long. The germline gives CDR1 DFQATT, CDR2 SNEGSKA (reference sequence). CDR3 nucleotides: TGCAGTGCTTCTTGGGGGGCGAACACCGGGGAGCTGTTTTTT. This translates into CSASWGANTGELFF.

This clonotype was seen a handful of times. CDR3 bases: TGCGCCAGCAGCTTGGCTAGCCGGGACAGGGGGAATTCGGAGCAGTACTTC. It specifies CASSLASRDRGNSEQYF. This rearrangement joins TRBV5-1 to TRBJ2-7, with 11 nucleotides matching TRBD1. The germline V gene has CDR1 SGHRS and CDR2 YFSETQ. The CDR3 extends over 17 amino acids. Trimming cost V 0 bases and J 7 bases; bases outside gene matches: 12.

Details on this clonotype: A single base separates this from a much larger clone, so it may be a read error. The J gene is TRBJ2-7, the V gene TRBV6-5, with D unresolved. The germline V and J ends were trimmed by 0 bases and 1 base, with 10 bases remaining between them. The CDR3 has 15 residues. The germline CDR1 and CDR2 sequences are MNHEY and SVGAGI. The CDR3 protein is CASSYSASESYEQYF. The CDR3 DNA is TGTGCCAGCAGTTACTCGGCCAGCGAATCCTACGAGCAGTACTTC.

This clonotype showed up many times. V usage is TRBV7-2 and J usage is TRBJ2-1; D is perhaps TRBD1 (6 bases). Trimming left V 5 bases short and J 1 base short, with 9 bases between. Germline values: CDR1 SGHTA, CDR2 FQGNSA. CDR3 length: 14 residues. The CDR3 loop is CASSPDRSYNEQFF. The CDR3 DNA reads as TGTGCCAGCAGCCCCGACAGGTCCTACAATGAGCAGTTCTTC. Full variable domain (outside the CDR3, taken from reference TRBV7-2 and TRBJ2-1): GAGVSQSPSNKVTEKGKDVELRCDPISGHTALYWYRQSLGQGLEFLIYFQGNSAPDKSGLPSDRFSAERTGGSVSTLTIQRTQQEDSAVYLCASSPDRSYNEQFFGPGTRLTVL.

This clonotype came up many times. The CDR3 DNA reads as TGTGCCAGCAGTCCGGGACCGAGACCTCAAGAGACCCAGTACTTC. Translating gives CASSPGPRPQETQYF. This sequence joins TRBV7-3 and TRBJ2-5; either TRBD1 or TRBD2 may fit D (5 bases each). This CDR3 comprises 15 residues. The V gene's germline CDR1 is SGHTA and CDR2 FQGTGA. The V end lost 6 bases, the J end lost 2 bases, and 16 bases lay between the germline ends.

The rearrangement uses TRBV20-1 and TRBJ2-1; TRBD2 aligns across 13 bases. The germline V gene has CDR1 DFQATT and CDR2 SNEGSKA (reference sequence). CDR3 size: 17 residues. J gave up 0 bases and V 4 bases, and 6 bases lay outside the gene matches. The CDR3 region is CSAIGLAGASSYNEQFF. CDR3 coding DNA: TGCAGTGCTATAGGACTAGCGGGAGCCAGCTCCTACAATGAGCAGTTCTTC.

This clonotype has a count of ten or more. V is TRBV12-3 or TRBV12-4 and J is TRBJ2-7, with D unresolved. Trimming took 4 bases from V and 4 from J, leaving 8 bases between them. The CDR3 consists of 12 residues. The CDR3 DNA is TGTGCCAGCAGTTCCCCCGGGTACGAGCAGTACTTC. Its translation is CASSSPGYEQYF.

The chain uses TRBV7-9 and TRBJ2-7; 8 bases align to TRBD1. The CDR3 length is 14 residues. With 3 bases clipped from V and 3 bases from J, the junction kept 4 bases outside the gene matches. In germline, CDR1 is SEHNR, CDR2 FQNEAQ (reference sequence). The CDR3 sequence is CASSFAGGFYEQYF. In DNA, the CDR3 is TGTGCCAGCAGCTTTGCAGGGGGCTTCTACGAGCAGTACTTC.

The CDR3 region has the DNA TGTGCCAGCATGAGAGGGGGAGTGGGCACCCTCTCCTACAATGAGCAGTTCTTC. It is translated as CASMRGGVGTLSYNEQFF. This chain links TRBV27 with TRBJ2-1; TRBD1 might be the D (6 bases). Looked up from germline, CDR1 is MNHEY and CDR2 is SMNVEV (reference sequence). The CDR3 consists of 18 residues. V dropped 7 bases and J dropped 0 bases, with 22 bases sitting between them.

The chain links TRBV4-2 to TRBJ2-1; no clear D. This CDR3 comprises 13 residues. Trimming shortened V by 0 bases and J by 10 bases, and 10 bases separated the two germline ends. CDR1 and CDR2 from the germline V gene are LGHNA and YNFKEQ. CDR3: CASSQEPGREQFF. Written as DNA, the CDR3 is TGTGCCAGCAGCCAAGAACCCGGCAGGGAGCAGTTCTTC.

The genes are TRBV12-3 or TRBV12-4 and TRBJ2-3; TRBD2 matches 13 bases. CDR3 length: 17 residues. Trimming took 6 bases from V and 2 from J; bases not matched to a gene: 8. Written as DNA, the CDR3 is TGTGCCAGCAGCCACCGACTAGCGGGAGGTTCCACAGATACGCAGTATTTT. It specifies CASSHRLAGGSTDTQYF.

V and J are TRBV12-3 or TRBV12-4 and TRBJ2-7; D possibly corresponds to TRBD1 (6 bases). The CDR3 length is 13 residues. V dropped 3 bases and J dropped 2 bases, with 8 bases sitting between them. This CDR3 reads CASSFGTTYEQYF. CDR3 DNA sequence: TGTGCCAGCAGTTTCGGGACAACCTACGAGCAGTACTTC.